One and the same sample provided the 31 T cell receptor beta chains below, sequenced in a study of CD4 T cells in relation to SARS-CoV-2 and coronaviruses. Unexposed donor CD4+ T cells date from about 2011-2018, before the COVID-19 pandemic. Using immunoSEQ multiplex PCR, the repertoire was profiled, and TCRdb retains in-frame clones only, with some absent. The table has 60,000 to 75,000 clones, over 85% seen once. The sequenced sample was naive CD4+ T cells from PBMCs. Subset given: naive CD4+ T cells isolated by negative enrichment. These receptors all stem from a human donor in good health.

This chain links TRBV7-2 with TRBJ1-6; 7 positions agree with TRBD1. Germline lookup yields CDR1 SGHTA and CDR2 FQGNSA. This CDR3 is built from 15 residues. The J segment lost 7 bases and the V segment lost 5 bases, leaving 8 bases of the junction unmatched. In nucleotides, the CDR3 is TGTGCCAGCAGCCGTTGGGGACAGCTGAATTCACCCCTCCACTTT. Its translation: CASSRWGQLNSPLHF.

The chain combines TRBV3-1 (or the pseudogene TRBV3-2) with TRBJ2-2; 9 bases line up with TRBD2. The J segment lost 5 bases and the V segment lost 10 bases, leaving 8 bases of the junction unmatched. The germline V gene has CDR1 LGHDT and CDR2 YNNKEL (reference sequence). The CDR3 extends over 14 amino acids. CDR3 nucleotides: TGTGCCACAGCGGGGGGCCTGGGAACCGGGGAGCTGTTTTTT. Translated: CATAGGLGTGELFF.

This chain uses TRBV6-5 with TRBJ2-7; D unclear. Trimming shortened V by 9 bases and J by 2 bases, and 14 bases separated the two germline ends. This CDR3 is 13 amino acids long. Germline assignment: CDR1 MNHEY and CDR2 SVGAGI. CDR3 in DNA: TGTGCCAGTCGGGCCATGACGGCCTACGAGCAGTACTTC. As protein: CASRAMTAYEQYF.

This chain connects TRBV24-1 to TRBJ2-2; a weak D match, TRBD2 (5 bases). Germline-derived CDR1 and CDR2 are KGHDR and SFDVKD. V was shortened by 0 bases and J by 6 bases, with 16 bases between the two germline ends. The CDR3 covers 17 residues. This CDR3 reads CATSDLVEGNGAGELFF. The CDR3 DNA is TGTGCCACCAGTGATTTGGTTGAGGGAAATGGAGCCGGGGAGCTGTTTTTT.

The chain recombines TRBV19 with TRBJ1-2; possible D gene TRBD1, 5 bases. V dropped 9 bases and J dropped 7 bases, with 15 bases sitting between them. The germline CDR1 and CDR2 sequences are LNHDA and SQIVND (reference sequence). This CDR3 spans 12 amino acids. CDR3 nucleotide sequence: TGTGCCAGCAGGACAACGCTCCTTGGCTACACCTTC. Amino acids: CASRTTLLGYTF.

This clone was counted between two and nine times. The genes are TRBV24-1 and TRBJ2-5; 8 bases fit TRBD1. J was trimmed by 5 bases and V by 3 bases; bases with no gene match: 13. This CDR3 is 17 amino acids long. CDR1 KGHDR and CDR2 SFDVKD come from the germline V gene. CDR3 coding DNA: TGTGCCACCAGTGATCCCGACAGGGGCCGAGCTGGGGAGACCCAGTACTTC. This translates into CATSDPDRGRAGETQYF.

The V and J genes are TRBV6-2 or TRBV6-3 and TRBJ1-1; D ambiguous. This CDR3 contains 15 residues. The V end was cut by 4 bases, the J end by 1 base, with 13 bases between. CDR1 is MNHEY, CDR2 SVGEGT, per germline. Written as DNA, the CDR3 is TGTGCCAGCAGTTTTGAGAAGGTCCCGAACACTGAAGCTTTCTTT. It encodes CASSFEKVPNTEAFF.

This chain uses TRBV28 with TRBJ1-5; D not certain. V gave up 10 bases and J gave up 9 bases, with 16 bases separating them. Looked up from germline, CDR1 is MDHEN and CDR2 is SYDVKM. This CDR3 is built from 12 residues. CDR3 sequence reads: CATKLGNGPQHF. CDR3 sequence (DNA): TGTGCCACCAAGCTGGGGAATGGGCCCCAGCATTTT.

Points on this clone: Germline is not matched at one junction end, which may reflect a read error. The genes are TRBV7-7 and TRBJ2-2, with TRBD2 as a possible D gene (5 bases). This CDR3 region has 13 residues. CDR1 and CDR2 from the germline V gene are SSHAT and FNYEAQ (reference sequence). This CDR3 reads CASSLAYTGELFF. The CDR3 bases are TGTGCTAGCAGCTTAGCGTACACCGGGGAGCTGTTTTTT.

The chain has TRBV5-1 and TRBJ2-3; D unclear. Trimming took off 0 bases at V and 2 bases at J, with 7 bases between the two ends. Per the germline V gene, CDR1 is SGHRS and CDR2 is YFSETQ. This CDR3 has 14 residues. The CDR3 DNA follows: TGCGCCAGCAGCTTGGCGGCCGCCACAGATACGCAGTATTTT. Encoded protein: CASSLAAATDTQYF.

The chain is built from TRBV28 and TRBJ1-1; D is unclear. The CDR3 covers 16 residues. V lost 5 bases and J 8 bases, leaving 24 bases between the germline ends. Germline CDR1 MDHEN, CDR2 SYDVKM. CDR3: CASSHPILRRSSEAFF. DNA for the CDR3: TGTGCCAGCAGTCACCCGATCCTGAGGCGCAGTTCCGAAGCTTTCTTT.

The V gene is TRBV19, the J gene TRBJ2-6; TRBD2 matches 15 bases. The CDR3 runs 18 residues. J lost 0 bases, V lost 6 bases, and 3 bases had no gene match. Germline V gives CDR1 LNHDA, CDR2 SQIVND (reference sequence). The CDR3 coding sequence is TGTGCCAGTAGAGGACTAGCGGGAGGGATCTCTGGGGCCAACGTCCTGACTTTC. Translated, it gives CASRGLAGGISGANVLTF.

The rearrangement uses TRBV5-6 and TRBJ1-2, with 7 bases fitting TRBD1. With 5 bases clipped from V and 3 bases from J, the junction kept 7 bases outside the gene matches. Germline CDR1 and CDR2: SGHDT and YYEEEE. This CDR3 region has 14 residues. As DNA, the CDR3 is TGTGCCAGCAGGGACAAGGGGGCTCACTATGGCTACACCTTC. It translates to CASRDKGAHYGYTF.

For the CDR3, the DNA is TGCGCCAGCAGCTTGGGATTTGGTACAGCGGGAGTGGCAGATACGCAGTATTTT. It specifies CASSLGFGTAGVADTQYF. The chain has TRBV5-1 and TRBJ2-3, with TRBD2 matching 8 bases. V shed 0 bases and J 4 bases; nucleotides not matched to a gene: 13. This CDR3 has 18 amino acids. CDR1 is SGHRS, CDR2 YFSETQ, per germline.

This clone was seen only once. J is TRBJ2-5 and V is TRBV4-3; 15 bases fit TRBD2. After removal of 4 bases from V and 5 bases from J, the junction contained 5 bases not matched to a gene. Germline V CDR1 and CDR2: LGHNA, YSLEER. This CDR3 comprises 16 residues. The chain's CDR3 is CASSPGLAGGGETQYF. As DNA, the CDR3 is TGCGCCAGCAGCCCGGGACTAGCGGGGGGTGGGGAGACCCAGTACTTC.

The chain has TRBV3-1 (or the pseudogene TRBV3-2) and TRBJ2-5, with D perhaps matching TRBD2 (6 bases). The CDR3 is made up of 14 amino acids. The V end was cut by 4 bases, the J end by 3 bases, with 12 bases between. The germline gives CDR1 LGHDT, CDR2 YNNKEL (reference sequence). In DNA, the CDR3 is TGTGCCAGCAGCCTCATCTGGGGGGAAGAGACCCAGTACTTC. The encoded protein is CASSLIWGEETQYF.

J is TRBJ2-1 and V is TRBV7-3; 15 positions agree with TRBD2. J gave up 8 bases and V 5 bases, and 4 bases lay outside the gene matches. CDR1 is SGHTA and CDR2 is FQGTGA in the germline V gene. This CDR3 spans 15 amino acids. CDR3 sequence: CASSRTSGGADEQFF. CDR3 in DNA: TGTGCCAGCAGCAGGACTAGCGGGGGGGCTGATGAGCAGTTCTTC.

This chain connects TRBV5-1 to TRBJ2-1; D is unresolved. There are 14 residues in the CDR3. In germline, CDR1 is SGHRS, CDR2 YFSETQ. Trimming left V 1 base short and J 7 bases short, with 12 bases between. The CDR3 sequence is CASSLNGMGNEQFF. CDR3 bases: TGCGCCAGCAGCTTGAATGGGATGGGGAATGAGCAGTTCTTC. The whole variable domain, filled in from reference TRBV5-1 and TRBJ2-1, reads KAGVTQTPRYLIKTRGQQVTLSCSPISGHRSVSWYQQTPGQGLQFLFEYFSETQRNKGNFPGRFSGRQFSNSRSEMNVSTLELGDSALYLCASSLNGMGNEQFFGPGTRLTVL.

V usage is TRBV30 and J usage is TRBJ2-7; TRBD1 aligns across 9 bases. The V and J ends lost 4 bases and 5 bases, in that order; junction bases with no gene match: 6. Germline V CDR1 and CDR2: GTSNPN, SVGIG (reference sequence). The CDR3 extends over 13 amino acids. The CDR3 here is CAWNFRQGDEQYF. The CDR3 bases are TGTGCCTGGAACTTCCGACAGGGGGACGAGCAGTACTTC.

This clone was observed once. This chain connects TRBV2 to TRBJ1-2; D gene ambiguous. The CDR3 is 16 residues long. V lost 4 bases and J 1 base, leaving 16 bases between the germline ends. The germline V gene encodes CDR1 SNHLY and CDR2 FYNNEI. The CDR3 spells CASSVEHALVNYGYTF. CDR3 bases: TGTGCCAGCAGTGTTGAACACGCTCTTGTTAACTATGGCTACACCTTC.

This clone came up once. This rearrangement joins TRBV28 to TRBJ1-1; unclear D gene. V lost 0 bases to trimming and J lost 1 base, with 3 bases between them. Germline V gives CDR1 MDHEN, CDR2 SYDVKM. The CDR3 loop spans 13 amino acids. CDR3 nucleotides: TGTGCCAGCAGTTTATGGCAGAACACTGAAGCTTTCTTT. It encodes CASSLWQNTEAFF.

The rearrangement links TRBV18 to TRBJ2-3, with D possibly TRBD1 on 6 matching bases. CDR1 and CDR2 (germline): KGHSH, LQKENI. V was pared by 2 bases and J by 1 base, with 7 bases between. CDR3 length: 14 amino acids. CDR3 sequence (DNA): TGTGCCAGCTCACCAGCAGGGGGCACAGATACGCAGTATTTT. Its translation: CASSPAGGTDTQYF.

V is TRBV4-3 and J is TRBJ1-4; 9 bases agree with TRBD1. Trimming took 0 bases from V and 3 from J; bases not matched to a gene: 11. This CDR3 region has 19 residues. CDR1 and CDR2 from the germline V gene are LGHNA and YSLEER. The DNA of the CDR3 is TGCGCCAGCAGCCAAGACTGGAACAGGGGGCTAAACTCTAATGAAAAACTGTTTTTT. This codes for CASSQDWNRGLNSNEKLFF.

The genes are TRBV27 and TRBJ2-2; D is possibly TRBD1 (6 bases). With 5 bases removed from V and 1 base from J, the gap between germline ends came to 14 bases. The V gene's germline CDR1 is MNHEY and CDR2 SMNVEV (reference sequence). CDR3 size: 16 residues. The CDR3 DNA is TGTGCCAGCAGTCTCATCCCGACAGGGAACACCGGGGAGCTGTTTTTT. This gives the protein CASSLIPTGNTGELFF.

The chain links TRBV15 to TRBJ2-3, with D hard to call. The CDR3 is made up of 14 amino acids. The V and J ends lost 2 bases and 0 bases respectively, with 6 bases between them. Per germline, CDR1 LNHNV and CDR2 YYDKDF (reference sequence). CDR3 sequence (DNA): TGTGCCACCAGCAGATCTCTAAGCACAGATACGCAGTATTTT. It yields the protein CATSRSLSTDTQYF. Full variable domain (missing parts from reference TRBV15 and TRBJ2-3): DAMVIQNPRYQVTQFGKPVTLSCSQTLNHNVMYWYQQKSSQAPKLLFHYYDKDFNNEADTPDNFQSRRPNTSFCFLDIRSPGLGDTAMYLCATSRSLSTDTQYFGPGTRLTVL.

The table lists this clone with a count of one. The J gene is TRBJ1-5, the V gene TRBV28; D is unclear. Per germline, CDR1 MDHEN and CDR2 SYDVKM. This CDR3 region has 17 residues. The germline V and J ends were trimmed by 6 bases and 2 bases, with 20 bases remaining between them. DNA for the CDR3: TGTGCCAGCAGGGGAGGAGTGGGAACCTTTGGCAATCAGCCCCAGCATTTT. Its translation is CASRGGVGTFGNQPQHF. The full variable domain, with the rest looked up from reference TRBV28 and TRBJ1-5, is DVKVTQSSRYLVKRTGEKVFLECVQDMDHENMFWYRQDPGLGLRLIYFSYDVKMKEKGDIPEGYSVSREKKERFSLILESASTNQTSMYLCASRGGVGTFGNQPQHFGDGTRLSIL.

This chain links TRBV30 with TRBJ1-2; 8 bases fit TRBD1. Germline V gives CDR1 GTSNPN, CDR2 SVGIG (reference sequence). The CDR3 runs 19 residues. V gave up 2 bases and J gave up 4 bases; unmatched junction bases: 21. CDR3 DNA: TGTGCCTGGAGTCGTGGACAGGGTTTCTTCACAGGCGATTCCTATGGCTACACCTTC. This gives the protein CAWSRGQGFFTGDSYGYTF.

The J gene is TRBJ1-6, the V gene TRBV30, with 7 positions matching TRBD1. The CDR3 extends over 13 amino acids. CDR1 GTSNPN and CDR2 SVGIG come from the germline V gene (reference sequence). Unmatched junction bases numbered 8, after V lost 3 bases and J lost 12 bases. The CDR3 reads CAWSARQGRPLHF. The CDR3 nucleotides are TGTGCCTGGAGCGCCCGACAGGGTAGACCCCTCCACTTT.

The chain has TRBV6-5 and TRBJ2-7; D possibly uses TRBD1 or TRBD2 (5 bases each). Germline values: CDR1 MNHEY, CDR2 SVGAGI. This CDR3 is 14 amino acids long. V was shortened by 9 bases and J by 0 bases, with 15 bases between the two germline ends. The CDR3 sequence: CARKMGRISYEQYF. For the CDR3, the DNA is TGTGCCAGAAAAATGGGACGGATCTCCTACGAGCAGTACTTC.

This rearrangement joins TRBV30 to TRBJ2-7; D is uncertain. This CDR3 is 11 amino acids long. Germline V gene data show CDR1 as GTSNPN and CDR2 as SVGIG (reference sequence). V was cut by 0 bases and J by 2 bases, with 2 bases left in between. CDR3 amino acids: CAWSVAYEQYF. CDR3 coding DNA: TGTGCCTGGAGTGTGGCCTACGAGCAGTACTTC. Complete variable domain (other parts from reference TRBV30 and TRBJ2-7): SQTIHQWPATLVQPVGSPLSLECTVEGTSNPNLYWYRQAAGRGLQLLFYSVGIGQISSEVPQNLSASRPQDRQFILSSKKLLLSDSGFYLCAWSVAYEQYFGPGTRLTVT.

This clone was observed once. The chain has TRBV11-3 and TRBJ1-2; TRBD1 matches 8 bases. Looked up from germline, CDR1 is SGHNT and CDR2 is YENEEA. This CDR3 is 15 amino acids long. J lost 2 bases, V lost 7 bases, and 9 bases had no gene match. Here the CDR3 DNA reads TGTGCCAGCAACTCTCAGGACAGGGTAAACTATGGCTACACCTTC. Its protein is CASNSQDRVNYGYTF.